One and the same sample provided the 22 T cell receptor beta chains below, sequenced in a study of T-cell memory formation after mild COVID-19. TCRdb independently ran MiXCR on the 5' RACE reads; one entry per CDR3 protein. This table has 45,000 to 55,000 distinct CDR3 sequences, 9.3% appearing once. The sequenced sample was PBMCs or a T cell subset sorted from them (not recorded which). Every receptor here comes from an adult woman who had mild COVID-19 (a few samples of this study predate the infection). Cell type and time point are not known.

This clonotype has at least ten counts. V gene TRBV5-4 combines with J gene TRBJ2-1; 9 bases are shared with TRBD1. This CDR3 is 11 amino acids long. Germline V gene lookup returns CDR1 SGHNT and CDR2 YYREEE (reference sequence). Losses at the gene ends were 4 bases for V and 15 bases for J; bases not matched to a gene: 5. The CDR3 coding sequence is TGTGCCAGCAGCAAGGGACAGGGCGTGTTCTTC. Translated, it gives CASSKGQGVFF. Full variable domain (rest looked up from reference TRBV5-4 and TRBJ2-1): ETGVTQSPTHLIKTRGQQVTLRCSSQSGHNTVSWYQQALGQGPQFIFQYYREEENGRGNFPPRFSGLQFPNYSSELNVNALELDDSALYLCASSKGQGVFFGPGTRLTVL.

This clonotype appeared a few times. V usage is TRBV4-2 and J usage is TRBJ2-5; possibly TRBD1 for D (5 bases). Trimming shortened V by 2 bases and J by 6 bases, and 16 bases separated the two germline ends. The length of the CDR3 is 15 residues. Germline CDR1 and CDR2: LGHNA and YNFKEQ. CDR3 protein: CASSQPVGDQKTQYF. In DNA form, the CDR3 reads TGTGCCAGCAGCCAACCCGTAGGGGATCAAAAGACCCAGTACTTC.

This clonotype has only a few counts. V and J are TRBV5-1 and TRBJ2-7; D is perhaps TRBD1 (5 bases). The V end lost 3 bases, the J end lost 3 bases, and 10 bases lay between the germline ends. The CDR3 spans 13 residues. CDR1 is SGHRS and CDR2 is YFSETQ in the germline V gene. The CDR3 here is CASSSDTVYEQYF. The CDR3 DNA reads as TGCGCCAGCAGCTCGGACACGGTCTACGAGCAGTACTTC.

In its sample, this clonotype was seen a few times. The rearrangement uses TRBV6-6 and TRBJ2-5; no reliable D call. The germline V gene encodes CDR1 MNHNY and CDR2 SVGAGI (reference sequence). Trimming took off 0 bases at V and 2 bases at J, with 7 bases between the two ends. The length of the CDR3 is 14 residues. In DNA form, the CDR3 reads TGTGCCAGCAGTTACTCGGGATCTCAAGAGACCCAGTACTTC. It encodes CASSYSGSQETQYF.

Only a few counts were recorded for this clonotype. This chain links TRBV7-2 with TRBJ1-4; a weak D match, TRBD1 (5 bases). Trimming left V 3 bases short and J 8 bases short, with 10 bases between. The germline gives CDR1 SGHTA, CDR2 FQGNSA. The CDR3 loop spans 13 amino acids. CDR3 protein: CASSFGGKEKLFF. In DNA form, the CDR3 reads TGTGCCAGCAGCTTCGGGGGGAAGGAAAAACTGTTTTTT.

This clonotype has a count of ten or more. The chain joins TRBV5-1 to TRBJ2-2; weak D call: TRBD1 (6 bases). Germline V CDR1 and CDR2: SGHRS, YFSETQ. CDR3 length: 13 residues. The germline V and J ends were trimmed by 7 bases and 1 base, with 8 bases remaining between them. The CDR3 nucleotides are TGCGCCAGCGTACAGGGGAACACCGGGGAGCTGTTTTTT. This codes for CASVQGNTGELFF.

This chain links TRBV5-4 with TRBJ1-1, with 8 bases identical to TRBD1. Germline CDR1 is SGHNT and CDR2 is YYREEE (reference sequence). The ends lost 5 bases at V and 8 bases at J; junction bases unmatched: 11. The CDR3 has 14 residues. CDR3: CASRGSGGPSEAFF. CDR3 nucleotides: TGTGCCAGCAGGGGGTCAGGGGGCCCGTCAGAAGCTTTCTTT. The full variable domain, with the rest looked up from reference TRBV5-4 and TRBJ1-1, is ETGVTQSPTHLIKTRGQQVTLRCSSQSGHNTVSWYQQALGQGPQFIFQYYREEENGRGNFPPRFSGLQFPNYSSELNVNALELDDSALYLCASRGSGGPSEAFFGQGTRLTVV.

The V and J genes are TRBV5-1 and TRBJ2-2; TRBD2 matches at 10 bases. Germline V CDR1 and CDR2: SGHRS, YFSETQ. This CDR3 is built from 21 residues. V shed 0 bases, J shed 3 bases, and the junction held 17 bases outside the gene matches. The CDR3 region is CASSLAYSGGSPARDTGELFF. The CDR3 nucleotides are TGCGCCAGCAGCTTGGCCTATAGCGGGGGGTCGCCCGCCCGGGACACCGGGGAGCTGTTTTTT.

This clonotype was found a few times. The chain uses TRBV10-3 and TRBJ1-2; D remains ambiguous. The germline V gene has CDR1 ENHRY and CDR2 SYGVKD. V was shortened by 10 bases and J by 4 bases, with 16 bases between the two germline ends. The CDR3 extends over 13 amino acids. Here the CDR3 DNA reads TGTGCCACTATTTCCTTCCGAGGCTATGGCTACACCTTC. Its translation is CATISFRGYGYTF.

This clonotype was seen only a few times. The chain carries TRBV18 and TRBJ2-1, with a tentative D call TRBD1 (5 bases). Trimming took 0 bases from V and 10 from J, leaving 7 bases between them. The germline V gene has CDR1 KGHSH and CDR2 LQKENI. This CDR3 is 12 amino acids long. CDR3: CASSPPAGEQFF. CDR3 coding DNA: TGTGCCAGCTCACCACCGGCAGGGGAGCAGTTCTTC.

This clonotype was seen repeatedly, ten times or more. The rearrangement links TRBV11-1 to TRBJ2-3, with D perhaps TRBD1 (5 bases). This CDR3 spans 13 amino acids. V was clipped by 5 bases and J by 6 bases, with 12 bases between them. CDR1 is SGHAT and CDR2 is FQDESV in the germline V gene (reference sequence). The CDR3 region has the DNA TGTGCCAGCAGCATGATGAAGGGGGATACGCAGTATTTT. The encoded protein is CASSMMKGDTQYF.

This chain links TRBV4-3 with TRBJ1-2; D possibly corresponds to TRBD1 (5 bases). Germline values: CDR1 LGHNA, CDR2 YSLEER. The CDR3 loop spans 14 amino acids. Trimming removed 1 base from V and 8 bases from J, with 14 bases in between. The CDR3 coding sequence is TGCGCCAGCAGCCAAGCGGCGGGGCTCGAGGGCTACACCTTC. Translation gives CASSQAAGLEGYTF.

This chain links TRBV12-3 or TRBV12-4 with TRBJ2-1; tentatively, D is TRBD2 (5 bases). The germline V and J ends were trimmed by 3 bases and 2 bases, with 11 bases remaining between them. This CDR3 spans 15 amino acids. The CDR3 DNA is TGTGCCAGCAGTTTTCGGCGGACTCCCTACAATGAGCAGTTCTTC. Its translation is CASSFRRTPYNEQFF.

This clonotype was seen a few times. This chain joins TRBV19 and TRBJ2-7; D is tentatively TRBD1 or TRBD2 (5 bases each). The V gene lost 3 bases and the J gene lost 4 bases, with 10 bases spanning the gap. From germline, CDR1 is LNHDA and CDR2 SQIVND (reference sequence). The CDR3 is 13 amino acids. The CDR3 DNA sequence: TGTGCCAGTAGTATTGGGACGGGGTACGAGCAGTACTTC. Protein product: CASSIGTGYEQYF.

This clonotype appeared many times. The CDR3 loop is CASSLLGGQGRIYSYNEQFF. CDR3 DNA sequence: TGCGCCAGCAGCTTGTTGGGGGGTCAGGGTCGGATATACTCCTACAATGAGCAGTTCTTC. V is TRBV5-1 and J is TRBJ2-1; possibly TRBD2 for D (6 bases). Trimming left V 1 base short and J 0 bases short, with 23 bases between. The germline V gene has CDR1 SGHRS and CDR2 YFSETQ. The CDR3 length is 20 residues. Supplemented by reference TRBV5-1 and TRBJ2-1, the full variable domain reads KAGVTQTPRYLIKTRGQQVTLSCSPISGHRSVSWYQQTPGQGLQFLFEYFSETQRNKGNFPGRFSGRQFSNSRSEMNVSTLELGDSALYLCASSLLGGQGRIYSYNEQFFGPGTRLTVL.

This chain connects TRBV19 to TRBJ2-7; D gene uncertain. CDR1 LNHDA and CDR2 SQIVND come from the germline V gene (reference sequence). V dropped 3 bases and J dropped 3 bases, with 9 bases sitting between them. This CDR3 has 13 amino acids. The DNA for the CDR3 is TGTGCCAGTAGTATTAGGGAATTCTACGAGCAGTACTTC. Translating gives CASSIREFYEQYF.

This clonotype was detected only a few times. This chain links TRBV2 with TRBJ1-1, with TRBD1 as a possible D gene (5 bases). The CDR3 has 11 residues. V shed 6 bases and J shed 4 bases, with 6 bases lying between them. CDR1 is SNHLY and CDR2 is FYNNEI in the germline V gene. The CDR3 DNA reads TGTGCCAGCAGGGGGCCCACTGAAGCTTTCTTT. Amino acids: CASRGPTEAFF.

This clonotype ranks as medium-sized. The J gene is TRBJ2-3, the V gene TRBV7-9, with a possible D match to TRBD2 (6 bases). V lost 3 bases and J 2 bases, leaving 24 bases between the germline ends. CDR3 length equals 19 residues. In germline, CDR1 is SEHNR, CDR2 FQNEAQ (reference sequence). In nucleotides, the CDR3 is TGTGCCAGCAGCTTTCGATTTAGTATTCTGGGGGGAACCACAGATACGCAGTATTTT. Translated: CASSFRFSILGGTTDTQYF.

V is TRBV14 and J is TRBJ1-1, with TRBD1 as a possible D gene (5 bases). Germline CDR1 and CDR2: SGHDN and FVKESK. The CDR3 sequence is 13 residues long. V lost 4 bases and J 0 bases, leaving 6 bases between the germline ends. In nucleotides, the CDR3 is TGTGCCAGCAGCCGGGGGGTGAACACTGAAGCTTTCTTT. Translation: CASSRGVNTEAFF.

The chain combines TRBV5-1 with TRBJ1-2; TRBD1 agrees at 12 bases. This CDR3 is built from 16 residues. In germline, CDR1 is SGHRS, CDR2 YFSETQ. The V and J ends lost 4 bases and 4 bases, in that order; junction bases with no gene match: 8. DNA for the CDR3: TGCGCCAGCAGCCAAGGTGGGACAGGGGGCAGCTATGGCTACACCTTC. Amino acid sequence: CASSQGGTGGSYGYTF.

V and J are TRBV5-5 and TRBJ2-3; possibly TRBD2 for D (6 bases). V lost 3 bases, J lost 2 bases, and 16 bases lay in between. The germline CDR1 and CDR2 sequences are SGHKS and YYEKEE (reference sequence). The CDR3 has 16 amino acids. The CDR3 sequence is CASSWAGTPFTDTQYF. Here the CDR3 DNA reads TGTGCCAGCAGCTGGGCGGGGACTCCCTTCACAGATACGCAGTATTTT.

The DNA for the CDR3 is TGTGCCAGCAGCTCATCACCCGTTCGGGAGAACTACAATGAGCAGTTCTTC. This codes for CASSSSPVRENYNEQFF. This sequence joins TRBV7-3 and TRBJ2-1; D is perhaps TRBD2 (6 bases). The CDR3 extends over 17 amino acids. Trimming left V 4 bases short and J 3 bases short, with 19 bases between. Germline lookup yields CDR1 SGHTA and CDR2 FQGTGA.